These T cell receptor beta chains were read from a single sample in a study of radiation and T cells in renal cell carcinoma. Method: immunoSEQ multiplex PCR; TCRdb's copy keeps in-frame clones and lacks some. The table includes about 90,000 clones, just under 85% detected once. The material sequenced was blood, taken from a patient whose treatment included radiotherapy and nephrectomy. These receptors were taken from a man aged 50 to 59 with renal cell carcinoma. Both conserved end residues are part of each CDR3. D genes are given only for firm matches. Size is omitted from some rows. Given values are once, few, many or a class for expanded clones.

>once|-|TRBV2|TRBJ2-1
TGTGCCAGCAGTGAAGAAACAGGGAGCAATGAGCAGTTCTTC
CASSEETGSNEQFF
>-|-|TRBV5-4|TRBJ1-2
TGTGCCAGCAGCCCCCCCGGGGTCCCTCTGACCTTC
CASSPPGVPLTF
>-|-|TRBV7-9|TRBJ2-5
TGTGCCAGCAGCTGGGCAGAAGAGACCCAGTACTTC
CASSWAEETQYF
>-|TRBD1|TRBV5-1|TRBJ2-5
TGCGCCAGCAGCTCGGGACAGGGGGTCTCAGAGACCCAGTACTTC
CASSSGQGVSETQYF
>-|-|TRBV30|TRBJ2-6
TGTGCCTGGAGACTCGGACCTGGGGCCAACGTCCTGACTTTC
CAWRLGPGANVLTF
>-|-|TRBV7-2|TRBJ1-2
TGTGCCAGCAGCTTACGGGGGAACTATGGCTACACCTTC
CASSLRGNYGYTF
>few|-|TRBV30|TRBJ2-2
TGTGCCTGGAGTAGCACCGGGGAGCTGTTTTTT
CAWSSTGELFF
>-|-|TRBV9|TRBJ2-7
TGTGCCAGCAGCGTAGGGACTAAAATTTACGAGCAGTACTTC
CASSVGTKIYEQYF
>-|TRBD1|TRBV2|TRBJ1-2
TGTGCCAGCAGTACCGGGACAGGGGTTGGCTATGGCTACACCTTC
CASSTGTGVGYGYTF
>-|-|TRBV7-3|TRBJ2-3
TGTGCCAGCAGCTTAAGTGGCGGCAGCACAGATACGCAGTATTTT
CASSLSGGSTDTQYF
>-|-|TRBV4-1|TRBJ1-2
TGCGCCAGCAGCCAAGATAGTACTAGGGGGGACTATGGCTACACCTTC
CASSQDSTRGDYGYTF
>-|TRBD2|TRBV9|TRBJ2-5
TGTGCCAGCAGCGTCGGGCTAGCGGACCAAGAGACCCAGTACTTC
CASSVGLADQETQYF
>few|TRBD2|TRBV2|TRBJ2-7
TGTGCCAGCAGGCTAGCGGGGGGGCTGGAGGAGCAGTACTTC
CASRLAGGLEEQYF
>few|-|TRBV4-1|TRBJ1-2
TGCGCCAGCAGCCAAGACTATCCCAATCCCACCTTC
CASSQDYPNPTF
>-|-|TRBV6-1|TRBJ2-3
TGTGCCAGCAGTGAAATGGCTAGTCGTGATACGCAGTATTTT
CASSEMASRDTQYF
>-|-|TRBV30|TRBJ2-3
TGTGCCTGGGAGGCAGGGGGGACAGATACGCAGTATTTT
CAWEAGGTDTQYF
>-|-|TRBV6-1|TRBJ1-4
TGTGCCAGCAGTGAATGGCAGGGAACTAATGAAAAACTGTTTTTT
CASSEWQGTNEKLFF
>few|-|TRBV4-2|TRBJ2-7
TGTGCCAGCAGCCGAGCGGGCAACGAGCAGTACTTC
CASSRAGNEQYF
>once|TRBD1|TRBV5-1|TRBJ2-5
TGCGCCAGCAGCTTGGCCCACAGGGGAGCCCAAGAGACCCAGTACTTC
CASSLAHRGAQETQYF
>-|-|TRBV5-1|TRBJ2-7
TGCGCCAGCAGCCCCACAGGTCCTACTTCCTACGAGCAGTACTTC
CASSPTGPTSYEQYF
>-|-|TRBV4-1|TRBJ2-1
TGCGCCAGCAGCCAAGAAGGGACGGCTAGCCCCTACAATGAGCAGTTCTTC
CASSQEGTASPYNEQFF
>few|-|TRBV15|TRBJ2-3
TGTGCCACCAGCAGCGATGGGGGGACAGCAGATACGCAGTATTTT
CATSSDGGTADTQYF
>-|TRBD1|TRBV27|TRBJ2-3
TGTGCCAGCAGTTTAGGGACAGGGACTAGCACAGATACGCAGTATTTT
CASSLGTGTSTDTQYF
>-|-|TRBV10-3|TRBJ1-1
TGTGCCATCACCCCCGCTCTGAACACTGAAGCTTTCTTT
CAITPALNTEAFF
>-|-|TRBV5-8|TRBJ1-1
TGTGCCAGCAGCTTCGGCGAAGCTTTCTTT
CASSFGEAFF
>few|-|TRBV30|TRBJ1-1
TGTGCCTGGATTAGGGGCACTGAAGCTTTCTTT
CAWIRGTEAFF
>-|-|TRBV9|TRBJ1-4
TGTGCCAGCAGCGTAGGGGGGACTGAAAAACTGTTTTTT
CASSVGGTEKLFF
>-|-|TRBV10-1|TRBJ2-4
TGCGCCAGCAGTGAGTCGCCGAAAACGCCGACTCCCGAGACCAAAAACATTCAGTACTTC
CASSESPKTPTPETKNIQYF
>-|-|TRBV5-4|TRBJ2-7
TGTGCCAGCAGCCACGACAGATACGAGCAGTACTTC
CASSHDRYEQYF
>-|-|TRBV6-6|TRBJ1-2
TGTGCCAGCAGTTATGAGGGTAGGGAAAACACCTTC
CASSYEGRENTF
>-|TRBD2|TRBV5-1|TRBJ2-3
TGCGCCAGCACCGTTAACCCGGGACTAGCGGCTAGCACAGATACGCAGTATTTT
CASTVNPGLAASTDTQYF
>-|-|TRBV5-1|TRBJ2-1
TGCGCCAGCAGCTTGGTCCGCACCGGCCCCTACAATGAGCAGTTCTTC
CASSLVRTGPYNEQFF
>-|TRBD2|TRBV5-4|TRBJ2-7
TGTGCCAGCAGCCACCCCGGGGTAGCGGGAGAAGGCGAGCAGTACTTC
CASSHPGVAGEGEQYF
>-|-|TRBV4-1|TRBJ1-4
TGCGCCAGCAGCCAATGGGGAAATGAAAAACTGTTTTTT
CASSQWGNEKLFF
>once|TRBD1|TRBV11-2|TRBJ2-7
TGTGCCAGCAGCTTAGGGGACAGTTGGTTGTACGAGCAGTACTTC
CASSLGDSWLYEQYF
>-|-|TRBV2|TRBJ1-5
TGTGCCAGCTCCGTGGAAATTGGCAATCAGCCCCAGCATTTT
CASSVEIGNQPQHF
>-|TRBD1|TRBV2|TRBJ1-4
TGTGCCAGCAGTACAGGGGACGGTGAAAAACTGTTTTTT
CASSTGDGEKLFF
>-|-|TRBV30|TRBJ2-7
TGTGCCTGGAGTACTTCCCCGAACCTCCCCGAGCAGTACTTC
CAWSTSPNLPEQYF
>once|TRBD2|TRBV5-4|TRBJ2-1
TGTGCCAGCAGCTTGGTATTAGCGGGAGCGGGTGAGCAGTTCTTC
CASSLVLAGAGEQFF
>-|TRBD1|TRBV18|TRBJ2-7
TGTGCCAGCTCACCACTCGCTATACAGGGGGCCGGTGCCGAGCAGTACTTC
CASSPLAIQGAGAEQYF
>-|-|TRBV11-2|TRBJ2-7
TGTGCCAGCGCTTTAGGGGCCACCTACGAGCAGTACTTC
CASALGATYEQYF
>-|-|TRBV5-1|TRBJ2-2
TGCGCCAGCATGATACAGGGTTCCGGGGAGCTGTTTTTT
CASMIQGSGELFF
>-|-|TRBV28|TRBJ2-4
TGTGCCAGCAGGTATGGGACAACTCTAGCCAAAAACATTCAGTACTTC
CASRYGTTLAKNIQYF
>-|-|TRBV19|TRBJ2-2
TGTGCCAGTAGTATCTTCAAAGGGTCGGGCGGGGAGCTGTTTTTT
CASSIFKGSGGELFF
>-|TRBD2|TRBV2|TRBJ2-1
TGTGCCAGCAGGGCGGGGGGCAGTTTCCATGAGCAGTTCTTC
CASRAGGSFHEQFF
>-|TRBD1|TRBV28|TRBJ2-7
TGTGCCAGCAGTTTAACGGGACAGGGGAAGGTCGAGCAGTACTTC
CASSLTGQGKVEQYF
>-|TRBD2|TRBV18|TRBJ2-1
TGTGCCAGCTCACCGAGACTAGCGGGAGAGGGCAATGAGCAGTTCTTC
CASSPRLAGEGNEQFF
>-|TRBD1|TRBV13|TRBJ1-2
TGTGCCAGCAGACACCGACAGGGTAACTATGGCTACACCTTC
CASRHRQGNYGYTF
>-|TRBD1|TRBV18|TRBJ2-7
TGTGCCAGCTCACCCCCCAGGGGGCAGTCATCCTACGAGCAGTACTTC
CASSPPRGQSSYEQYF